This T cell receptor (beta chain) came from a study of beta chain features in type 1 diabetes. The CDR3 loop spans 15 amino acids. Germline V CDR1 and CDR2: MNHNS, SASEGT. J lost 2 bases, V lost 6 bases, and 4 bases had no gene match. This clone was seen a few times. The antigen remains undetermined. General study results and limits: There was a possibility that cDNA sequencing over-represented cells with high TCR expression. Patients' naive, central memory and regulatory TCRB repertoires appeared more alike than those of healthy donors. PCR might show a preference for shorter templates, equally across patients and controls.

Of the isolated RNA, all was reverse transcribed, and so the sequenced material was expressed TCRB transcripts. Profiled with immunoSEQ multiplex PCR; TCRdb holds only in-frame clones, not every one. Seen here are 430,000 or so clones, over 9.5% observed once, and the top ten hold over 0.04%. Sample: naive CD4+ T cells from blood. The chain recombines TRBV6-1 with TRBJ2-7; 13 nucleotides align to TRBD2. This TCR was sampled from a woman under 30 in good health. The chain's CDR3 is CASSRTSGRPYEQYF. For the CDR3, the DNA is TGTGCCAGCAGCAGGACTAGCGGGAGACCCTACGAGCAGTACTTC.